This T cell receptor beta chain was sequenced during a study of T cell responses to AZD1222 COVID-19 vaccine. Germline-derived CDR1 and CDR2 are KGHSH and LQKENI. With 6 bases clipped from V and 0 bases from J, the junction kept 5 bases outside the gene matches. The CDR3 sequence is 14 residues long. General observations from the study: Across the whole spike, CD4 TCRs peaked at regions 160-218 and 743-854. Clonal diversity may have been underestimated in mostly white British donors.

The protocol was immunoSEQ multiplex PCR, while the TCRdb copy is restricted to in-frame clones and leaves out a portion. The sample yields fewer than 90,000 clones, 88% seen once. Turning to this clone: Its antigen is not known.

This rearrangement joins TRBV18 to TRBJ2-7; 7 bases match TRBD2. The starting material was peripheral blood, obtained 28 days after the second AZD1222 dose. The sequence was obtained from an adult who received the AZD1222 COVID-19 vaccine. The CDR3 region is CASSPGLDSYEQYF. The CDR3 bases are TGTGCCAGCTCTCCAGGACTAGACTCCTACGAGCAGTACTTC.